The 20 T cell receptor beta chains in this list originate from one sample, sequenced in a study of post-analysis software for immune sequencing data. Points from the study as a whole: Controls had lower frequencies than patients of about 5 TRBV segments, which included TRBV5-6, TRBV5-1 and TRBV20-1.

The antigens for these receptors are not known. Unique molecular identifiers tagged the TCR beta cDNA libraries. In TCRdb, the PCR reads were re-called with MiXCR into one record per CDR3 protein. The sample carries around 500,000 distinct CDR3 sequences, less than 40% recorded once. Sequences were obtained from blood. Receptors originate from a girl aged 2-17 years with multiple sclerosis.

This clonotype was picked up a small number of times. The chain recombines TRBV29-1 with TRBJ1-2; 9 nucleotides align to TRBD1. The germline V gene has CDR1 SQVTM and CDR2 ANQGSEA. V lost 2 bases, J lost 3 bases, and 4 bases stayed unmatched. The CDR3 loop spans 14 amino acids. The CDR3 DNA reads TGCAGCGTTGAACCCCGGACAGGGGACTATGGCTACACCTTC. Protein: CSVEPRTGDYGYTF. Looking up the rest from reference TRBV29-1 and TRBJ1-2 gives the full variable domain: SAVISQKPSRDICQRGTSLTIQCQVDSQVTMMFWYRQQPGQSLTLIATANQGSEATYESGFVIDKFPISRPNLTFSTLTVSNMSPEDSSIYLCSVEPRTGDYGYTFGSGTRLTVV.

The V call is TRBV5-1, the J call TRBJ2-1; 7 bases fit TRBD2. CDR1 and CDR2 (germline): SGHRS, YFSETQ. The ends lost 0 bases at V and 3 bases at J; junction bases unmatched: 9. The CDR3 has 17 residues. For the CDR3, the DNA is TGCGCCAGCAGCTTGGGTCGGGGAGGGACCGGCTACAATGAGCAGTTCTTC. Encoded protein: CASSLGRGGTGYNEQFF.

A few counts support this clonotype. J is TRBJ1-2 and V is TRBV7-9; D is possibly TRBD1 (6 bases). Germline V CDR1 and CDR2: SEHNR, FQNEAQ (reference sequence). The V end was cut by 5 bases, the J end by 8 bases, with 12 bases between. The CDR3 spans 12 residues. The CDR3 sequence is CASSNTGKGYTF. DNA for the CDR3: TGTGCCAGCAGCAATACAGGGAAGGGCTACACCTTC. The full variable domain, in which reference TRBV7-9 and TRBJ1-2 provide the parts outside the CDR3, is DTGVSQNPRHKITKRGQNVTFRCDPISEHNRLYWYRQTLGQGPEFLTYFQNEAQLEKSRLLSDRFSAERPKGSFSTLEIQRTEQGDSAMYLCASSNTGKGYTFGSGTRLTVV.

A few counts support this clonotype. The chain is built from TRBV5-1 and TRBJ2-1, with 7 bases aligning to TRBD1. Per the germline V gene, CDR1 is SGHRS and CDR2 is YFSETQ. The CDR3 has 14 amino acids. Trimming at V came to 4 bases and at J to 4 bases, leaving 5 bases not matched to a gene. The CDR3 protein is CASSPGDRYNEQFF. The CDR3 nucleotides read TGCGCCAGCAGCCCAGGGGACAGATACAATGAGCAGTTCTTC. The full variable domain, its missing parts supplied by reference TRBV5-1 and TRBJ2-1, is KAGVTQTPRYLIKTRGQQVTLSCSPISGHRSVSWYQQTPGQGLQFLFEYFSETQRNKGNFPGRFSGRQFSNSRSEMNVSTLELGDSALYLCASSPGDRYNEQFFGPGTRLTVL.

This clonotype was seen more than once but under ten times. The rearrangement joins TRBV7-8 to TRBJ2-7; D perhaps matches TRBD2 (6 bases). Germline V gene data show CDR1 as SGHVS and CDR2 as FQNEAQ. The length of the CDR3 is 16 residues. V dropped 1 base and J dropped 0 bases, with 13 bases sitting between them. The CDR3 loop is CASSLGGEPSSYEQYF. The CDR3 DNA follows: TGTGCCAGCAGCTTAGGGGGGGAACCCTCCTCCTACGAGCAGTACTTC.

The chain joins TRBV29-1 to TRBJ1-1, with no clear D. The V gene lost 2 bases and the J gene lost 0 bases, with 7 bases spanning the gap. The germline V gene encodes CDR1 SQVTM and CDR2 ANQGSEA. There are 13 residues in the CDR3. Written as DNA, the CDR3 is TGCAGCGTTGAACTACAAGTGAACACTGAAGCTTTCTTT. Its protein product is CSVELQVNTEAFF.

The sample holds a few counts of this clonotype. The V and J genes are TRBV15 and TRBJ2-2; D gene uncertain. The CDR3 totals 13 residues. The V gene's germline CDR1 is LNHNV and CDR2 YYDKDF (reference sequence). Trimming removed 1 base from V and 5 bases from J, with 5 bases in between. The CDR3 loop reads CATSRAATGELFF. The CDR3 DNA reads TGTGCCACCAGCAGAGCGGCGACCGGGGAGCTGTTTTTT.

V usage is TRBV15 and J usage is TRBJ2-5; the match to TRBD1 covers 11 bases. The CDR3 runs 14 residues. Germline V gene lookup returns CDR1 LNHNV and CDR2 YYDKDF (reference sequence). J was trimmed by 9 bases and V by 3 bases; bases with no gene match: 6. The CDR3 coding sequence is TGTGCCACCAGCAGGAGGGACAGGGGGGAGGCCCAGTACTTC. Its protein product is CATSRRDRGEAQYF.

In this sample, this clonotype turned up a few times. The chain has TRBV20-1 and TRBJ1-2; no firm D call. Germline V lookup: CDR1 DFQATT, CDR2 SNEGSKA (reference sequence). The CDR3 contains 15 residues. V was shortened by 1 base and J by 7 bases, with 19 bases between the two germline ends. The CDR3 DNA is TGCAGTGCTAGAGTTCCAAAGGGAGGACGGGGTGGCTACACCTTC. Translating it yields CSARVPKGGRGGYTF.

CDR3 region: CSARGSSGGGALTFF. The CDR3 DNA reads as TGCAGTGCTAGAGGGAGTTCTGGCGGGGGGGCCTTAACGTTCTTC. The rearrangement joins TRBV20-1 to TRBJ2-1; 9 bases align to TRBD2. CDR3 length equals 15 residues. Trimming removed 1 base from V and 15 bases from J; junction bases left unmatched: 16. Germline V gene data show CDR1 as DFQATT and CDR2 as SNEGSKA (reference sequence).

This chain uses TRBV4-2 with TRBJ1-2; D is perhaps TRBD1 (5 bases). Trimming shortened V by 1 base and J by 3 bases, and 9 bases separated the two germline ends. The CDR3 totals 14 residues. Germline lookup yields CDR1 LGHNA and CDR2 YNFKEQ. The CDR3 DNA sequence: TGTGCCAGCAGCCAAGGTCCGACAGACTATGGCTACACCTTC. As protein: CASSQGPTDYGYTF.

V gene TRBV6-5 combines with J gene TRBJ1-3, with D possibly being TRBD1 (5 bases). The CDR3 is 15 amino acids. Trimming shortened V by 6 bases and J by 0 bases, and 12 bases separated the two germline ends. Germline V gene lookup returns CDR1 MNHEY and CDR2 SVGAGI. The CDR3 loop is CASSLGTASGNTIYF. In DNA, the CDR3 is TGTGCCAGCAGCCTCGGGACGGCCTCTGGAAACACCATATATTTT.

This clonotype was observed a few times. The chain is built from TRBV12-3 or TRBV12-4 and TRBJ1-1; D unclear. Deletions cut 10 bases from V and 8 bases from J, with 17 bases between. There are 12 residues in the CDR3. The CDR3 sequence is CAIKVSYLEAFF. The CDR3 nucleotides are TGTGCCATCAAGGTGTCGTATCTAGAAGCTTTCTTT.

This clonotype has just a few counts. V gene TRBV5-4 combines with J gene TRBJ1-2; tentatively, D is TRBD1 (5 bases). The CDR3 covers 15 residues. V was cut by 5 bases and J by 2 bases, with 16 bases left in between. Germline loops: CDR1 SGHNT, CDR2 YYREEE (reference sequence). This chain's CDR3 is CASSFAGTTNYGYTF. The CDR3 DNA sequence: TGTGCCAGCAGTTTTGCCGGGACGACAAACTATGGCTACACCTTC.

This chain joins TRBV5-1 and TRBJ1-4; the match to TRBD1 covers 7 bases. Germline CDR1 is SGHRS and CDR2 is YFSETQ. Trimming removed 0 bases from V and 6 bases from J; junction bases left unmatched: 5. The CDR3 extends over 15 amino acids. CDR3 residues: CASSLVGTVDEKLFF. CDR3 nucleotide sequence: TGCGCCAGCAGCTTGGTAGGGACAGTAGATGAAAAACTGTTTTTT.

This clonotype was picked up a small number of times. CDR3 DNA: TGTGCCAGCAGCGTAAAGAAGGACAGGGTATTCGAGCAGTACTTC. Translating gives CASSVKKDRVFEQYF. This rearrangement joins TRBV9 to TRBJ2-7, with TRBD1 matching 8 bases. V dropped 1 base and J dropped 6; count of bases not matched to a gene: 9. This CDR3 has 15 amino acids. The germline gives CDR1 SGDLS, CDR2 YYNGEE.

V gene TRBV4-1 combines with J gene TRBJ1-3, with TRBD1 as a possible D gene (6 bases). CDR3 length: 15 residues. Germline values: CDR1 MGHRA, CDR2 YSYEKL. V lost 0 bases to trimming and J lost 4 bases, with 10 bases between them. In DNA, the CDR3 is TGCGCCAGCAGCCAAGACGGCCAGGGGGGAAACACCATATATTTT. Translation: CASSQDGQGGNTIYF.

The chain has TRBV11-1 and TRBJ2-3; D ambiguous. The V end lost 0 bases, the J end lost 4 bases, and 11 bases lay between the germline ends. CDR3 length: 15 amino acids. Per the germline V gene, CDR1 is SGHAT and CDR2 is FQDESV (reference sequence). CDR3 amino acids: CASSLAPRNADTQYF. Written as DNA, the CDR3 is TGTGCCAGCAGCTTAGCCCCAAGGAACGCAGATACGCAGTATTTT.

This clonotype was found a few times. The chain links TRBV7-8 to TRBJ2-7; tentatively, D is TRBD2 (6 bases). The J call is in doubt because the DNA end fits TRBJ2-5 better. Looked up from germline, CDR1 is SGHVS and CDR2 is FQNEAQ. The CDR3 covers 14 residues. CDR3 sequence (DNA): TGTGCCAGCAGCTACGGACTAAGGGCGGAGACCCAGTACTTC. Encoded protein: CASSYGLRAETQYF.

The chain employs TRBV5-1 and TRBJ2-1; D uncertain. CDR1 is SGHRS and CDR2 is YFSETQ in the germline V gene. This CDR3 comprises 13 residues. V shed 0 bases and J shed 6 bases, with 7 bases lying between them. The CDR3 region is CASSLDFTNEQFF. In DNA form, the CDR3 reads TGCGCCAGCAGCTTGGACTTCACCAATGAGCAGTTCTTC.